Presented here are 2 T cell receptor beta chains from one specimen sequenced in a study of molecular identifiers for immune sequencing clone quantification. TCRdb processed the PCR reads anew with MiXCR; each CDR3 protein has one entry. The table lists some 320,000 distinct CDR3 sequences, 20% to 25% of them singletons. The specimen was naive CD8+ T cells from blood, with Jurkat cell RNA spiked in. Regarding subset: FACS-sorted CD8+CD4-CCR7+CD45RA+ naive T cells. All receptors derive from a human donor in good health. Some libraries in this study had Jurkat cell RNA spiked in.

This rearrangement joins TRBV6-5 to TRBJ2-3; 9 bases line up with TRBD2. The CDR3 sequence is 15 residues long. Trimming removed 3 bases from V and 1 base from J; junction bases left unmatched: 2. CDR1 and CDR2 (germline): MNHEY, SVGAGI. CDR3 residues: CASSYLAGCTDTQYF. The CDR3 nucleotides are TGTGCCAGCAGTTATCTAGCGGGGTGCACAGATACGCAGTATTTT.

This clonotype was seen at least ten times. V gene TRBV13 combines with J gene TRBJ1-1; tentatively, D is TRBD1 (5 bases). V gave up 5 bases and J gave up 0 bases, with 22 bases separating them. Germline loops: CDR1 PRHDT, CDR2 FYEKMQ (reference sequence). This CDR3 is 18 amino acids long. The CDR3 DNA reads as TGTGCCAGCAGCCCGTATGTCGGGCGAGGGGTACTGAACACTGAAGCTTTCTTT. This gives the protein CASSPYVGRGVLNTEAFF.